The entry that follows covers one T cell receptor (beta chain) sequence. Its antigen remains unidentified. The sample belongs to a study of a mutant IDH1 vaccine in newly diagnosed glioma. Across the study: The treated population exhibited a male proportion of roughly 62%, a female proportion of about 38%, and a mean age of 40.4 years.

Generated by immunoSEQ multiplex PCR, the TCRdb table keeps only in-frame clones and is missing some. The sample holds about 56,000 clones, about 79% seen once. Time point noted: week 47, end of study. All doses held 300 ug of mutant IDH1 20-mer peptide, with topical imiquimod. This receptor was taken from a man in his fifties or sixties with glioma. The input for sequencing was PBMCs, taken from a glioma patient whose treatment included an IDH1 peptide vaccine.

As DNA, the CDR3 is TGTGCCAGCAGACACCGACAGGGGAGGGAGAACACTGAAGCTTTCTTT. Its protein product is CASRHRQGRENTEAFF. V usage is TRBV5-4 and J usage is TRBJ1-1, with 8 bases fitting TRBD1. The junction had 10 bases not matched to a gene; V was cut back by 5 bases and J by 1 base. Germline V lookup: CDR1 SGHNT, CDR2 YYREEE (reference sequence). The CDR3 length is 16 residues.